The sequence of this T cell receptor beta chain was determined in a study of T-cell memory formation after mild COVID-19. Study context: In these data, TCR clusters were largely donor specific. Study-level points and caveats: Unconfirmed was the SARS-CoV-2 specificity of second-wave clones that peaked on day 37. Later expanders leaned toward CD4+, whereas clones contracting from day 15 to 85 were balanced CD4/CD8. The finding that pre-infection memory included some responding clones suggested that cross-reactive memory joined.

The germline V gene has CDR1 GTSNPN and CDR2 SVGIG (reference sequence). CDR3 size: 14 residues. Losses at the gene ends were 4 bases for V and 4 bases for J; bases not matched to a gene: 8. TCRdb re-derived calls from the 5' RACE reads in MiXCR, one entry per CDR3 protein. The table has about 410,000 distinct CDR3 sequences, around a quarter seen once; the top ten hold 10% to 15%. This clonotype came up a few times. Its target is not known. The rearrangement uses TRBV30 and TRBJ2-5, with 8 bases identical to TRBD2. This sequence originates from an adult woman who had mild COVID-19 (a few samples of this study predate the infection). Cell type and time point are not known. Input material: PBMCs or a T cell subset sorted from them (not recorded which). The CDR3 nucleotides are TGTGCCTGGACGACGGGGGGGCAGGGAGAGACCCAGTACTTC. It codes for CAWTTGGQGETQYF.